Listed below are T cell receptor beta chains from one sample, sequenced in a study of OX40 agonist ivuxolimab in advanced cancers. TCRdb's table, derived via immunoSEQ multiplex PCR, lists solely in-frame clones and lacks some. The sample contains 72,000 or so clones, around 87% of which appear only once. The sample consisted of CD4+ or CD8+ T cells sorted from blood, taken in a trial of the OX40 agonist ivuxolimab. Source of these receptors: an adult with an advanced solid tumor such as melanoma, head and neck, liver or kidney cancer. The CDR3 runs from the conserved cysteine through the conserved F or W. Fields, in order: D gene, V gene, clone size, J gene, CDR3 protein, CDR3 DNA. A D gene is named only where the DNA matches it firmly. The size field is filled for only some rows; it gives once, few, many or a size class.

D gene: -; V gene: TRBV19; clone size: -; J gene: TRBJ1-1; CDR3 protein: CASSQNMGTEAFF; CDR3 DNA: TGTGCCAGTAGTCAAAACATGGGCACTGAAGCTTTCTTT
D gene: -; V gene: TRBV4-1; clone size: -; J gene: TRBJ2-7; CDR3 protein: CASSKLGLNPYEQYF; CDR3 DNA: TGCGCCAGCAGCAAACTCGGGCTTAATCCCTACGAGCAGTACTTC
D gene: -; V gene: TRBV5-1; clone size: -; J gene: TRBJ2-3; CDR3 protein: CASSFGTSHDTQYF; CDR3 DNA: TGCGCCAGCAGCTTTGGGACTTCTCACGATACGCAGTATTTT
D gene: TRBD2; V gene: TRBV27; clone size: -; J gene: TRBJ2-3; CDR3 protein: CASSPIPGLAGRGDTQYF; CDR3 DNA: TGTGCCAGCAGTCCCATCCCGGGACTAGCGGGAAGAGGGGATACGCAGTATTTT
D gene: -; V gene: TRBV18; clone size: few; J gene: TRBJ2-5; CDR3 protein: CASSPGETQYF; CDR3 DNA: TGTGCCAGCTCACCAGGGGAGACCCAGTACTTC
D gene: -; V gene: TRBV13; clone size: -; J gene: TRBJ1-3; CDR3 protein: CASSLYGGQFPSGNTIYF; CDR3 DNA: TGTGCCAGCAGCTTATATGGGGGGCAGTTCCCTTCTGGAAACACCATATATTTT
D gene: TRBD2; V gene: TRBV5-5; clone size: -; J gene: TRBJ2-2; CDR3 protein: CASSLAGGFTGELFF; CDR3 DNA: TGTGCCAGCAGCTTGGCGGGAGGGTTCACCGGGGAGCTGTTTTTT
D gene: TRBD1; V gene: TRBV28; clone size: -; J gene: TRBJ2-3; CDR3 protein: CASTQADRGVTDTQYF; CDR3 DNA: TGTGCCAGCACCCAGGCGGACAGGGGGGTAACAGATACGCAGTATTTT
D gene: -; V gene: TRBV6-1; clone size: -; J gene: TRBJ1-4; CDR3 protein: CASRTDSEKLFF; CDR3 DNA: TGTGCCAGCAGGACAGATTCTGAAAAACTGTTTTTT
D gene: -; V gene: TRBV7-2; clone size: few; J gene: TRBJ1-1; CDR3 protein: CASSRGQRNTEAFF; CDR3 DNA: TGTGCCAGCAGCCGGGGGCAACGGAACACTGAAGCTTTCTTT
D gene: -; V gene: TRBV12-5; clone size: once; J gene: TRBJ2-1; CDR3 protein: CASGLVLGSSYNEQFF; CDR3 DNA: TGTGCTAGTGGTTTGGTACTGGGGAGCTCCTACAATGAGCAGTTCTTC
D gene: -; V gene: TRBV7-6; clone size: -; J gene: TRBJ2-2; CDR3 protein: CASSLRLEGAGYLNTGELFF; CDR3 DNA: TGTGCCAGCAGCTTACGACTCGAGGGTGCCGGTTACTTGAACACCGGGGAGCTGTTTTTT
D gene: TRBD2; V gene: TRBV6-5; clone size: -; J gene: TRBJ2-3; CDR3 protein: CASARLADGDTQYF; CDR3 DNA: TGTGCCAGCGCGAGACTAGCGGATGGAGATACGCAGTATTTT
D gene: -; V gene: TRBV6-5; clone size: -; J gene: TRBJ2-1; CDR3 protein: CATDGASGDEQFF; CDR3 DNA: TGTGCCACCGACGGGGCTTCTGGGGATGAGCAGTTCTTC
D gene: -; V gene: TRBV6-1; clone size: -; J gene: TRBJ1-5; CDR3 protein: CASSENYGGGQPQHF; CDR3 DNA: TGTGCCAGCAGTGAAAATTATGGGGGAGGACAGCCCCAGCATTTT
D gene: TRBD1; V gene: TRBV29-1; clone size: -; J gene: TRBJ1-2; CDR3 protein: CSVGGAGDRLSPYGYTF; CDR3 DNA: TGCAGCGTTGGAGGGGCCGGGGACAGATTAAGTCCCTATGGCTACACCTTC
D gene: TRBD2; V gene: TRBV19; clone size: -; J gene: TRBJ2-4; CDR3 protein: CVSPTSTSGENIQYF; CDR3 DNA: TGTGTCAGTCCCACATCAACTAGCGGTGAAAACATTCAGTACTTC
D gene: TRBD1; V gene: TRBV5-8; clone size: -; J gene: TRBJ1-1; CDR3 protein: CASSWDRGPTEAFF; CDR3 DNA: TGTGCCAGCAGCTGGGACAGGGGGCCCACTGAAGCTTTCTTT
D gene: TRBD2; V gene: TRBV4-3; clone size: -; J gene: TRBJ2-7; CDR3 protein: CASSQDLRLAGAYEQYF; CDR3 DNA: TGCGCCAGCAGCCAAGATTTAAGGCTAGCGGGCGCCTACGAGCAGTACTTC
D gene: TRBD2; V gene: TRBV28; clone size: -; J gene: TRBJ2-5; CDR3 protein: CASRGLAGGQETQYF; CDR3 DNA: TGTGCCAGCAGAGGACTAGCGGGAGGGCAAGAGACCCAGTACTTC
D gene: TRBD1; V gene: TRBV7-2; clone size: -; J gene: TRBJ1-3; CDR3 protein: CASSSRQGGPGNTIYF; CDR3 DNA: TGTGCCAGCTCCTCGAGACAGGGGGGGCCTGGAAACACCATATATTTT
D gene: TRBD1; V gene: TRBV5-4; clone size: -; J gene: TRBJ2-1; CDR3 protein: CASSLGGQGPYNEQFF; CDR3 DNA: TGTGCCAGCAGCTTGGGCGGACAGGGGCCCTACAATGAGCAGTTCTTC
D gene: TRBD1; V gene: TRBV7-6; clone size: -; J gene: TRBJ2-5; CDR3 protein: CASSLGTGAETQYF; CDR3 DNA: TGTGCCAGCAGCTTGGGGACAGGGGCGGAGACCCAGTACTTC
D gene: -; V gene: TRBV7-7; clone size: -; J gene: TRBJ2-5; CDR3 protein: CASSTRAEGETQYF; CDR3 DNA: TGTGCCAGCAGCACAAGAGCAGAGGGGGAGACCCAGTACTTC
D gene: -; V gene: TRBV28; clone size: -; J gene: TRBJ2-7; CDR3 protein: CASSLSVRYEQYF; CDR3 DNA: TGTGCCAGCAGTTTAAGTGTCAGGTACGAGCAGTACTTC
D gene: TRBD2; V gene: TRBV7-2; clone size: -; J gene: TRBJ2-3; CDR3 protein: CASSLYSGSGTDTQYF; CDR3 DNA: TGTGCCAGCAGCCTCTATAGCGGGAGTGGCACAGATACGCAGTATTTT
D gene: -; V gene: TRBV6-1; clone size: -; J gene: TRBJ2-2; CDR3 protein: CASSELGAGELFF; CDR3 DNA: TGTGCCAGCAGTGAACTGGGGGCCGGGGAGCTGTTTTTT
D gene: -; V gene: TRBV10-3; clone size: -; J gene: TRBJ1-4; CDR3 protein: CATSARDPTEKLFF; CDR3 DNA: TGTGCCACCTCGGCCCGGGACCCTACAGAAAAACTGTTTTTT
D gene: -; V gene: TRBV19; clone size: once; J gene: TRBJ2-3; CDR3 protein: CASSNADTQYF; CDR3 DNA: TGTGCCAGTAGTAATGCAGATACGCAGTATTTT
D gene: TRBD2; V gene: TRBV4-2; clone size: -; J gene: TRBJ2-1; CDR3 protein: CASSQDLAGSYNEQFF; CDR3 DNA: TGTGCCAGCAGCCAAGACTTAGCGGGATCTTACAATGAGCAGTTCTTC
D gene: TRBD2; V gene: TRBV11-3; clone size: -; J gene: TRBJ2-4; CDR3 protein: CASSLAGGSIQYF; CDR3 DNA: TGTGCCAGCAGCTTAGCGGGAGGGAGCATTCAGTACTTC
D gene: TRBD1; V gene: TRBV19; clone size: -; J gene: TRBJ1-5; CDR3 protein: CASNRDRGLGNQPQHF; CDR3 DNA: TGTGCCAGTAACCGAGACAGGGGGCTTGGAAATCAGCCCCAGCATTTT
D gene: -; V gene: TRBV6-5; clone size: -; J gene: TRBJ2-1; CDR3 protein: CASSPEGGTYNEQFF; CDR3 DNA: TGTGCCAGCAGCCCCGAGGGGGGGACGTACAATGAGCAGTTCTTC
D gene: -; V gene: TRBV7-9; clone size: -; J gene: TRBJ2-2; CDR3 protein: CASREGSANTGELFF; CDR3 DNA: TGTGCCAGCAGGGAAGGGTCGGCGAACACCGGGGAGCTGTTTTTT